The clone carrying this T cell receptor (beta chain) was seen a handful of times. TCR beta CDR3 sequences were amplified from RNA transcripts. The HTBI set primed first-round TCR CDR3 RT-PCR. TCRdb passed the multiplex PCR reads through MiXCR, listing each CDR3 protein once. The sample yields around 700,000 distinct CDR3 sequences, around a third seen once. The authors obtained PBMCs from over 8.5 ml of fresh peripheral blood. This entry comes from a study of T cells in Graves' hyperthyroidism and ophthalmopathy. Trimming left V 2 bases short and J 12 bases short, with 28 bases between. This CDR3 has 17 residues. CDR1 is SNHLY and CDR2 is FYNNEI in the germline V gene.

The TCR comes from a woman aged 35 to 49 with Graves' hyperthyroidism. The sequencing input was blood. The rearrangement uses TRBV2 and TRBJ1-1, with D uncertain. This CDR3 is CASSELYDGTVAVRTFF. For the CDR3, the DNA is TGTGCCAGCAGTGAACTTTATGATGGTACCGTCGCGGTACGAACTTTCTTT.